The next 2 T cell receptor beta chains were all read from a single sample in a study of cytomegalovirus exposure and HLA in healthy donors. Primers: 60 Vbeta forward and 13 Jbeta reverse. Libraries were prepared by immunoSEQ multiplex PCR; TCRdb keeps only in-frame clonotypes and omits some of them. The data show 150,000 to 200,000 clones, roughly 80% seen once. The specimen was PBMCs. The receptors originated from a man in his fifties in good health and CMV-seropositive.

V is TRBV2 and J is TRBJ2-5, with a tentative D call TRBD1 (5 bases). Germline V gene data show CDR1 as SNHLY and CDR2 as FYNNEI. Trimming removed 8 bases from V and 5 bases from J, with 15 bases in between. The CDR3 is 13 residues long. As DNA, the CDR3 is TGTGCCAGCTATATTGGGGCAGCCGAGACCCAGTACTTC. It is translated as CASYIGAAETQYF.

The chain has TRBV18 and TRBJ1-1; tentatively, D is TRBD1 (5 bases). Germline V gene data show CDR1 as KGHSH and CDR2 as LQKENI. CDR3 size: 15 residues. Trimming pared 2 bases from V and 0 bases from J, leaving 10 bases between. CDR3 protein: CASSPNQGLNTEAFF. CDR3 nucleotides: TGTGCCAGCTCACCAAACCAGGGCTTGAACACTGAAGCTTTCTTT.